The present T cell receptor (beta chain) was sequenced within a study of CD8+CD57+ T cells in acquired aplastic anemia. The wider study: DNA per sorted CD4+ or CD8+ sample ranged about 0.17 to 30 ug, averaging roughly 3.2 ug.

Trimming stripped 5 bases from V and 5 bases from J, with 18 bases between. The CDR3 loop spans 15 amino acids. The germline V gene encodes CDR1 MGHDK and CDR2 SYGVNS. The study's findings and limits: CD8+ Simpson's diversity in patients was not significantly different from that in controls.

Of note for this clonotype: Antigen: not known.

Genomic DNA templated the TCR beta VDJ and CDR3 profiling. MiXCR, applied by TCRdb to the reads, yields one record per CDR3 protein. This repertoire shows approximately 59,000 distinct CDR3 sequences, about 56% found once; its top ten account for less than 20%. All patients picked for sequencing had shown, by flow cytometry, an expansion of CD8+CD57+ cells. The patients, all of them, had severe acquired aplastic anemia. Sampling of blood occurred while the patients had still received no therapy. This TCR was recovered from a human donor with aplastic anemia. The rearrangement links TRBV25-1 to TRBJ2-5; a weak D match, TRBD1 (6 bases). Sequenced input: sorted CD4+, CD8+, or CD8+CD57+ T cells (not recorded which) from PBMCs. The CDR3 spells CASSLGTGWDETQYF. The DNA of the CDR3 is TGTGCCAGCAGTCTGGGCACAGGGTGGGATGAGACCCAGTACTTC.